These T cell receptor beta chains were read from a single sample in a study of neurological immune-mediated disorders. Each CDR3 protein gets one entry after TCRdb re-called the 5' RACE reads with MiXCR. The sample contains more than 75,000 distinct CDR3 sequences, 3% to 4% of which appear only once. Sequenced sample: PBMCs. The receptors shown here come from a woman in her fifties or sixties with multiple sclerosis. The CDR3 runs from the conserved cysteine through the conserved F or W. The D gene is left open where the match is weak. Rows give clone size only sometimes, using once, few, many, or a class for an expanded clone.

>18|TRBJ1-5|TRBV6-2/TRBV6-3|many|TRBD1
CASSYGTGGLYSNQPQHF
TGTGCCAGCAGTTACGGGACAGGGGGCTTGTATAGCAATCAGCCCCAGCATTTT
>13|TRBJ2-2|TRBV6-5|many|.
CASSSPGTGELFF
TGTGCCAGCAGTTCCCCCGGGACCGGGGAGCTGTTTTTT
>15|TRBJ1-1|TRBV6-6|many|.
CASSDREGVYTEAFF
TGTGCCAGCTCTGATCGGGAGGGTGTGTACACTGAAGCTTTCTTT
>15|TRBJ2-3|TRBV10-3|many|.
CAISPSGRYTDTQYF
TGTGCCATCTCCCCATCGGGCCGATACACAGATACGCAGTATTTT
>17|TRBJ2-6|TRBV5-1|many|.
CASSWVGGPSGANVLTF
TGCGCCAGCAGCTGGGTCGGGGGCCCCTCTGGGGCCAACGTCCTGACTTTC
>15|TRBJ1-1|TRBV7-6|many|TRBD1
CASSPRQGRSTEAFF
TGTGCCAGCAGCCCCAGACAGGGTAGAAGCACTGAAGCTTTCTTT
>14|TRBJ2-3|TRBV5-1|few|TRBD2
CASSTGGAADTQYF
TGCGCCAGCAGCACCGGGGGGGCCGCGGATACGCAGTATTTT
>14|TRBJ2-7|TRBV12-3/TRBV12-4|.|.
CASSSERTSGEQYF
TGTGCCAGCAGTTCGGAAAGGACCTCCGGCGAGCAGTACTTC
>13|TRBJ2-1|TRBV7-9|.|.
CASSFYQGNEQFF
TGTGCCAGCAGCTTCTACCAGGGCAATGAGCAGTTCTTC
>12|TRBJ2-3|TRBV20-1|many|.
CSGEALTDTQYF
TGCTCCGGGGAGGCCCTCACAGATACGCAGTATTTT
>14|TRBJ2-3|TRBV6-6|few|.
CASTSWEGTATQYF
TGTGCCAGCACCTCCTGGGAAGGCACCGCTACGCAGTATTTT
>13|TRBJ2-7|TRBV7-9|many|.
CASRPLSNLEQYF
TGTGCCAGCAGACCACTAAGCAACCTCGAGCAGTACTTC
>13|TRBJ2-1|TRBV28|many|.
CASGVREVYEQFF
TGTGCCAGCGGCGTCAGGGAGGTCTATGAGCAGTTCTTC
>17|TRBJ1-1|TRBV7-8|few|.
CASSLLIMDFKNTEAFF
TGTGCCAGCAGCTTATTGATCATGGATTTCAAGAACACTGAAGCTTTCTTT
>15|TRBJ2-7|TRBV7-9|many|.
CASSRLSGVDYEQYF
TGTGCCAGCAGCCGCCTATCAGGGGTCGACTACGAGCAGTACTTC
>14|TRBJ2-7|TRBV20-1|many|TRBD1
CSASRTGEPYEQYF
TGCAGTGCTTCCAGGACAGGGGAGCCCTACGAGCAGTACTTC
>12|TRBJ2-7|TRBV29-1|many|.
CSVSRTLGEQYF
TGCAGCGTTTCTCGGACATTAGGCGAGCAGTACTTC
>15|TRBJ2-7|TRBV28|many|.
CASSLRRGHSYEQYF
TGTGCCAGCAGTCTACGCCGGGGTCACTCCTACGAGCAGTACTTC
>15|TRBJ1-3|TRBV20-1|many|TRBD1
CSATHRGVSGNTIYF
TGCAGTGCTACTCACAGGGGAGTCTCTGGAAACACCATATATTTT
>16|TRBJ2-7|TRBV20-1|few|TRBD2
CSARGTSGLSSYEQYF
TGCAGTGCTAGAGGCACTAGCGGGTTGAGCTCCTACGAGCAGTACTTC
>16|TRBJ2-1|TRBV7-2|many|TRBD2
CASSLARSGGYHEQFF
TGTGCCAGCAGCTTAGCGCGGAGCGGGGGGTACCATGAGCAGTTCTTC
>15|TRBJ2-2|TRBV20-1|many|TRBD2
CSARTSGGDTGELFF
TGCAGTGCCCGTACTAGCGGGGGTGACACCGGGGAGCTGTTTTTT
>13|TRBJ1-3|TRBV10-3|many|.
CAIRGGTGNTIYF
TGTGCCATCAGAGGGGGTACTGGAAACACCATATATTTT
>13|TRBJ1-2|TRBV20-1|many|TRBD1
CSAGTGAGYGYTF
TGCAGTGCTGGGACAGGGGCGGGGTATGGCTACACCTTC
>15|TRBJ1-5|TRBV12-3/TRBV12-4|many|TRBD1
CSSRRQGGGNQPQHF
TGTTCCAGCAGGCGACAGGGTGGAGGCAATCAGCCCCAGCATTTT
>14|TRBJ1-1|TRBV20-1|many|TRBD1
CSASRGQGVSEAFF
TGCAGTGCTAGTAGGGGACAGGGTGTGTCTGAAGCTTTCTTT
>15|TRBJ2-1|TRBV5-1|many|.
CASSSTSGTVNEQFF
TGCGCCAGCAGCTCGACTAGTGGCACGGTCAATGAGCAGTTCTTC
>15|TRBJ1-1|TRBV7-2|many|.
CASSLAGIGPEEAFF
TGTGCCAGCAGCTTAGCGGGGATTGGACCGGAGGAAGCTTTCTTT
>15|TRBJ1-4|TRBV7-2|many|.
CASSFGPLTNEKLFF
TGTGCCAGCAGCTTCGGTCCGCTAACTAATGAAAAACTGTTTTTT
>13|TRBJ2-7|TRBV19|many|.
CASSPRGPYEQYF
TGTGCCAGTAGCCCGCGGGGCCCTTACGAGCAGTACTTC
>16|TRBJ2-6|TRBV5-5|many|.
CASSFQDYSGANVLTF
TGTGCCAGCAGCTTCCAGGACTACTCTGGGGCCAACGTCCTGACTTTC
>13|TRBJ1-5|TRBV20-1|many|.
CSASGQITQPQHF
TGCAGTGCTAGCGGCCAAATTACTCAGCCCCAGCATTTT
>14|TRBJ2-5|TRBV7-9|many|TRBD1
CASSFQGASETQYF
TGTGCCAGCAGCTTCCAGGGGGCATCGGAGACCCAGTACTTC
>15|TRBJ2-1|TRBV5-1|many|.
CASSPGEGDYNEQFF
TGCGCCAGCAGCCCGGGGGAGGGGGATTACAATGAGCAGTTCTTC
>13|TRBJ2-7|TRBV5-1|many|.
CASSFTGSYEQYF
TGCGCCAGCAGCTTTACAGGGTCCTACGAGCAGTACTTC
>13|TRBJ1-1|TRBV14|many|.
CASSPTQYTEAFF
TGTGCCAGCAGCCCAACCCAGTACACTGAAGCTTTCTTT
>15|TRBJ2-4|TRBV18|few|TRBD2
CASSPLAGGKNIQYF
TGTGCCAGCTCACCCCTAGCGGGGGGGAAAAACATTCAGTACTTC
>15|TRBJ1-1|TRBV12-3/TRBV12-4|many|TRBD1
CASSLGTGANTEAFF
TGTGCCAGCAGTTTAGGAACAGGGGCTAACACTGAAGCTTTCTTT
>14|TRBJ2-1|TRBV7-9|many|.
CASSLDGLYNEQFF
TGTGCCAGCAGCTTAGACGGGCTCTACAATGAGCAGTTCTTC
>12|TRBJ1-2|TRBV10-2|many|.
CSDPGGSSGYTF
TGCTCCGACCCGGGCGGGTCGTCGGGCTACACCTTC
>15|TRBJ1-1|TRBV20-1|many|.
CSARSDSFNRAEAFF
TGCAGTGCTAGATCGGACTCCTTTAATAGGGCTGAAGCTTTCTTT
>14|TRBJ1-4|TRBV5-1|many|.
CASSLGRSNEKLFF
TGCGCCAGCAGCTTGGGCAGATCTAATGAAAAACTGTTTTTT
>11|TRBJ2-5|TRBV7-6|many|.
CASSFRDRQYF
TGTGCCAGCAGTTTTCGGGACCGACAGTACTTC
>14|TRBJ1-2|TRBV5-8|few|TRBD1
CASSTPGQGAGYTF
TGTGCCAGCAGCACTCCGGGACAGGGGGCGGGCTACACCTTC
>14|TRBJ2-1|TRBV7-2|many|TRBD1
CASSSGQGHNEQFF
TGTGCCAGCAGCTCGGGACAGGGTCACAATGAGCAGTTCTTC
>12|TRBJ2-2|TRBV6-6|many|TRBD2
CASSRGGGELFF
TGTGCCAGCAGCCGCGGGGGCGGGGAGCTGTTTTTT
>14|TRBJ1-2|TRBV20-1|many|.
CSARAKKGSYGYTF
TGCAGTGCTAGAGCTAAGAAGGGGAGCTATGGCTACACCTTC
>13|TRBJ2-7|TRBV20-1|many|.
CSASDSQTYEQYF
TGCAGTGCTAGCGACAGTCAAACCTACGAGCAGTACTTC